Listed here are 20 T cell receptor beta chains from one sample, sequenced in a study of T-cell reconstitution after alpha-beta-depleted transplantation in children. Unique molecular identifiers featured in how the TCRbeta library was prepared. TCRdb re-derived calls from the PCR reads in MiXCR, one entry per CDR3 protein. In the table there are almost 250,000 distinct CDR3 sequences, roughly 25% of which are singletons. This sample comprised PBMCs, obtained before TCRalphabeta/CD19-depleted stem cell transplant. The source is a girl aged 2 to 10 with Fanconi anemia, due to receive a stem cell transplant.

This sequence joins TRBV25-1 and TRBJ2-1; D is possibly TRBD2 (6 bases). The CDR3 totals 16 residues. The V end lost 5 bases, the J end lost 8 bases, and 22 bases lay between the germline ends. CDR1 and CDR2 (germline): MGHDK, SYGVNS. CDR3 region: CASSSPLAAIGDEQFF. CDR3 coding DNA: TGTGCCAGCAGTTCTCCTTTAGCGGCCATAGGGGATGAGCAGTTCTTC.

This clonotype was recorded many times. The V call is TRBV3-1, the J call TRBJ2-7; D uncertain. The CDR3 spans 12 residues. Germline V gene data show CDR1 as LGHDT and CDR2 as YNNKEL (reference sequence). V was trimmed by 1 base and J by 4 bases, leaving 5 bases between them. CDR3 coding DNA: TGTGCCAGCAGCCAAGTTCGTTACGAGCAGTACTTC. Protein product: CASSQVRYEQYF.

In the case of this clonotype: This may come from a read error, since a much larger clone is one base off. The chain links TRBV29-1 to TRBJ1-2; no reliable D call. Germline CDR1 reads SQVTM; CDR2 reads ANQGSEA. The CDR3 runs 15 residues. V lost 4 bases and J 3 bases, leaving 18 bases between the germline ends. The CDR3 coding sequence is TGCAGCGTTGTTACCCTACGGGTCTCTCACTATGGCTACACCTTC. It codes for CSVVTLRVSHYGYTF. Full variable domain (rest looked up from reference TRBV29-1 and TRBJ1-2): SAVISQKPSRDICQRGTSLTIQCQVDSQVTMMFWYRQQPGQSLTLIATANQGSEATYESGFVIDKFPISRPNLTFSTLTVSNMSPEDSSIYLCSVVTLRVSHYGYTFGSGTRLTVV.

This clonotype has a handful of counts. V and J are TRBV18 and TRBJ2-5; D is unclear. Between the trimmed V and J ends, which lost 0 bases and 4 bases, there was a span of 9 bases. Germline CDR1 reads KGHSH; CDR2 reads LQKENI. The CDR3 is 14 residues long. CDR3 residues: CASSPPKDVETQYF. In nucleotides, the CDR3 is TGTGCCAGCTCACCACCGAAAGACGTAGAGACCCAGTACTTC.

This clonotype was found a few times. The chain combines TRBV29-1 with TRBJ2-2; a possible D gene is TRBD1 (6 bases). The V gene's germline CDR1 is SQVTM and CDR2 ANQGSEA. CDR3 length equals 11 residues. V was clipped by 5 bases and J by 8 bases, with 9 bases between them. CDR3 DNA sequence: TGCAGCGTTCCCAGGGGAGGGGAGCTGTTTTTT. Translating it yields CSVPRGGELFF.

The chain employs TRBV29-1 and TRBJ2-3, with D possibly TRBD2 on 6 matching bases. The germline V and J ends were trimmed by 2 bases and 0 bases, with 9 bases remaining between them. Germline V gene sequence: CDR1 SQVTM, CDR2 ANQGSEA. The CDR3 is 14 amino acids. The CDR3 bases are TGCAGCGTTGAAAAGGGGACTAGCACAGATACGCAGTATTTT. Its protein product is CSVEKGTSTDTQYF.

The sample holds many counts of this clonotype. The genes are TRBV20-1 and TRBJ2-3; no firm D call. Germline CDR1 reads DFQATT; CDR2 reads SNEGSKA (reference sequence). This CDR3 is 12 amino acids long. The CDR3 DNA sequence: TGCAATCCTGAAACCCTCACAGATACGCAGTATTTT. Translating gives CNPETLTDTQYF.

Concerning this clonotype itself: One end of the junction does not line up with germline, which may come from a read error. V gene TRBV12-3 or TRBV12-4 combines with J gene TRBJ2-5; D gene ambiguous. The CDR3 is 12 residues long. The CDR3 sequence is CVSSLGVSAQYF. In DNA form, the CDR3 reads TGTGTCAGCAGTTTAGGAGTCTCGGCCCAGTACTTC.

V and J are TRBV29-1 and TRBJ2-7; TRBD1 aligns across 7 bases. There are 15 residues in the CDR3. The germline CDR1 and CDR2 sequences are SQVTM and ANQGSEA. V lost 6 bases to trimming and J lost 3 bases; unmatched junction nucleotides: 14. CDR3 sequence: CSVARWLDRYYEQYF. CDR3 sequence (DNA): TGCAGCGTAGCACGTTGGTTGGACAGGTACTACGAGCAGTACTTC.

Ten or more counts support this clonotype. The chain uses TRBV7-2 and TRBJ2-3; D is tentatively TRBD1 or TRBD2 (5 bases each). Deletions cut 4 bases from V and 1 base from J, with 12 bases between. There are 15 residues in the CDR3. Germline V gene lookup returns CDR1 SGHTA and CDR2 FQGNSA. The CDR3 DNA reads TGTGCCAGCAGCTCCCGGGACGGACGCACAGATACGCAGTATTTT. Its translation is CASSSRDGRTDTQYF.

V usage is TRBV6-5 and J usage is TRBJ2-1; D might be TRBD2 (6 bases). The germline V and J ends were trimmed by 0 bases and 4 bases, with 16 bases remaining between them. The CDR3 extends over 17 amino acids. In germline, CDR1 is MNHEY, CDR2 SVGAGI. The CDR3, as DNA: TGTGCCAGCAGTTACTCGTCTAGCGTATCTGGGTACAATGAGCAGTTCTTC. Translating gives CASSYSSSVSGYNEQFF.

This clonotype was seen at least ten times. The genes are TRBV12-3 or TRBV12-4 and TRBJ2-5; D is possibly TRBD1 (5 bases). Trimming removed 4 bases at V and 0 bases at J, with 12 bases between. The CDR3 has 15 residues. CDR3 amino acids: CASSSVQAYQETQYF. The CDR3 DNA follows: TGTGCCAGCAGTTCCGTACAGGCGTACCAAGAGACCCAGTACTTC.

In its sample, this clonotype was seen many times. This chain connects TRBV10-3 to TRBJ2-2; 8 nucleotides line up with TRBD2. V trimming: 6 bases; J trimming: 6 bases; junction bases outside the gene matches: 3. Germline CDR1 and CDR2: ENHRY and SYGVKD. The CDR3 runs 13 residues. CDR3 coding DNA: TGTGCCATCAGGGGACTAGAGTCCGGGGAGCTGTTTTTT. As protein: CAIRGLESGELFF.

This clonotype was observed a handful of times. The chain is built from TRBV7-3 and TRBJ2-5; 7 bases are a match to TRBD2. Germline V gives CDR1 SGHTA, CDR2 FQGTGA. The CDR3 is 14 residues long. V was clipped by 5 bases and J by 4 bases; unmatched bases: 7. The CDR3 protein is CASSTGLVGETQYF. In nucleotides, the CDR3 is TGTGCCAGCAGCACCGGACTAGTGGGAGAGACCCAGTACTTC. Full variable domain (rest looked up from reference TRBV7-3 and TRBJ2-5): GAGVSQTPSNKVTEKGKYVELRCDPISGHTALYWYRQSLGQGPEFLIYFQGTGAADDSGLPNDRFFAVRPEGSVSTLKIQRTERGDSAVYLCASSTGLVGETQYFGPGTRLLVL.

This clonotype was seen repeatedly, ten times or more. CDR3 DNA: TGCGCCAGCAGCGCGGGACTAGCGGGAACAGATACGCAGTATTTT. Its translation: CASSAGLAGTDTQYF. V usage is TRBV5-1 and J usage is TRBJ2-3; 13 bases are a match to TRBD2. This CDR3 region has 15 residues. The V segment lost 4 bases and the J segment 3 bases; nucleotides outside the gene matches: 2. Germline V gives CDR1 SGHRS, CDR2 YFSETQ. The full variable domain, with the rest looked up from reference TRBV5-1 and TRBJ2-3, is KAGVTQTPRYLIKTRGQQVTLSCSPISGHRSVSWYQQTPGQGLQFLFEYFSETQRNKGNFPGRFSGRQFSNSRSEMNVSTLELGDSALYLCASSAGLAGTDTQYFGPGTRLTVL.

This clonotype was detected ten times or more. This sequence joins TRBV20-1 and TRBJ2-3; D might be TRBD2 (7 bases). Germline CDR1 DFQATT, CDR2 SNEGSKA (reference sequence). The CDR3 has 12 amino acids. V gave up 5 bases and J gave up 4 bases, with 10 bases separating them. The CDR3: CSARGAPDTQYF. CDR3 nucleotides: TGCAGTGCTCGGGGGGCCCCAGATACGCAGTATTTT.

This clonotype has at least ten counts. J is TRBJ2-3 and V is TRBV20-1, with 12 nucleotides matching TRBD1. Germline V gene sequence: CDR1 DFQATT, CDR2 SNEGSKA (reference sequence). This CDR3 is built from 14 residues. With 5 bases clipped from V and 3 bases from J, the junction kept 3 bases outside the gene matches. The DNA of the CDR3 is TGCAGTGCTCGGGACAGGGGGCCGACAGATACGCAGTATTTT. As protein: CSARDRGPTDTQYF.

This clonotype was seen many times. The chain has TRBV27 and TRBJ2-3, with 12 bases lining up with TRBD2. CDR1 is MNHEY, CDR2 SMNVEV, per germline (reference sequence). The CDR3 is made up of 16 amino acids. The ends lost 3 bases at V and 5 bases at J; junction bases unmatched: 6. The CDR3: CASSLTSGSGGDTQYF. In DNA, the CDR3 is TGTGCCAGCAGTTTGACTAGCGGGAGCGGTGGAGATACGCAGTATTTT.

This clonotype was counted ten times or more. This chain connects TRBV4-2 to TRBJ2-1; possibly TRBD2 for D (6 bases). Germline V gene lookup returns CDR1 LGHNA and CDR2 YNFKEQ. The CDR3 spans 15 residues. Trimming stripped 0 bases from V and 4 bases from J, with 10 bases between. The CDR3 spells CASSQETRKYNEQFF. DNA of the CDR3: TGTGCCAGCAGCCAAGAGACTAGAAAATACAATGAGCAGTTCTTC.

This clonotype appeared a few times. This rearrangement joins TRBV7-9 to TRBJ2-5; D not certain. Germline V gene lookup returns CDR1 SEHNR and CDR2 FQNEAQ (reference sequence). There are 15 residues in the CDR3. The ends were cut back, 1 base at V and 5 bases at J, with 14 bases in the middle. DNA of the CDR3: TGTGCCAGCAGCTTAGATCGTGGAGCCTTCGAGACCCAGTACTTC. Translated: CASSLDRGAFETQYF.